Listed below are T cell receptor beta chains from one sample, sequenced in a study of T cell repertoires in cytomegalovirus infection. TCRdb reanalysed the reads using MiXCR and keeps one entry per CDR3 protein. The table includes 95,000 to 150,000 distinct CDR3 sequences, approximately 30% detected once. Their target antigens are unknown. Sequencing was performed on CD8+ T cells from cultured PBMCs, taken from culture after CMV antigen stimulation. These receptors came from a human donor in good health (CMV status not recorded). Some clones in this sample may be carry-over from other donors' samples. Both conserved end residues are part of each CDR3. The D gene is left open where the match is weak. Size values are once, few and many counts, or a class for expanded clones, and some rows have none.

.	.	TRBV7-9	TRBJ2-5	TGTGCCAGCAGCCCAGCTGTGGAGACCCAGTACTTC	CASSPAVETQYF
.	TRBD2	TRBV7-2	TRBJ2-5	TGTGCCAGCAGATCAGAATGGGGGAGGGGAGCCCAAGAGACCCAGTACTTC	CASRSEWGRGAQETQYF
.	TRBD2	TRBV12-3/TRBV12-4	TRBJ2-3	TGTGCCAGCAGTTTACTAGCGGGGTTCACAGATACGCAGTATTTT	CASSLLAGFTDTQYF
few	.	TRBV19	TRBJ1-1	TGTGCCAGTAGTATAGATGGCGACTCAAATGGGAACACTGAAGCTTTCTTT	CASSIDGDSNGNTEAFF
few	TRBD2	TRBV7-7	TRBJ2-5	TGTGCTAGCAGCCTCCGAGCGGGGTGGGAGACCCAGTACTTC	CASSLRAGWETQYF
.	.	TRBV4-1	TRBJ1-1	TGCGCCAGCAGGCTGGGGACCGAGGTGAACACTGAAGCTTTCTTT	CASRLGTEVNTEAFF
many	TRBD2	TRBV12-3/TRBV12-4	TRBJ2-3	TGTGCCAGCAGGGAGGTAGGACTAGTGGGCCCAGGACGTACGCAGTATTTT	CASREVGLVGPGRTQYF
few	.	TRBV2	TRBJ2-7	TGTGCCAGCAGTGACCCGATACTGAAGAGCTACGAGCAGTACTTC	CASSDPILKSYEQYF
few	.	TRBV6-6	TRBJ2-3	TGTGCCAGCAGTTGGGGACTCGGCGGGGCAGATACGCAGTATTTT	CASSWGLGGADTQYF
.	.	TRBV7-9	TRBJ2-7	TGTGCCAGCAGCCCCGACAGTTCCCTTCCCTACGAGCAGTACTTC	CASSPDSSLPYEQYF
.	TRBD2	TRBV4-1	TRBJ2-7	TGCGCCAGCAGCCACCTAATAGGACTGAGCGGGGGGAGCTCCTACGAGCAGTACTTC	CASSHLIGLSGGSSYEQYF
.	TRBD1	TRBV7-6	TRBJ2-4	TGTGCCAGCAGCTCCCGTATGTGGACAGGTGAAAACATTCAGTACTTC	CASSSRMWTGENIQYF
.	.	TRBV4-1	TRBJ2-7	TGCGCCAGCAGCCAAGAATCGGCCCGCTACGAGCAGTACTTC	CASSQESARYEQYF
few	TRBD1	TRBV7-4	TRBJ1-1	TGTGCCAGCAGCTCTGGGACAGGGAATCTCGGGGGCCGTGGGAGGGAAGCTTTCTTT	CASSSGTGNLGGRGREAFF
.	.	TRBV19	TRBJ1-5	TGTGCCAGTAGGCCCAGGGGTTGGGGGCCCCAGCATTTT	CASRPRGWGPQHF
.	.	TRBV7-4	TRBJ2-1	TGTGCCAGCAGCTTAGAGGGGGCGGGGCGCTACAATGAGCAGTTCTTC	CASSLEGAGRYNEQFF
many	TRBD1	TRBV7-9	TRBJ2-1	TGTGCCAGCAGCGGGACAGCCGAAAACTTC	CASSGTAENF
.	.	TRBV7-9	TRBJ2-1	TGTGCCAGCTCCTACGCGAGCTCCTACAATGAGCAGTTCTTC	CASSYASSYNEQFF
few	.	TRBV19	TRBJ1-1	TGTGCCAGTAGTATCACAGGGAACGCTGAAGCTTTCTTT	CASSITGNAEAFF
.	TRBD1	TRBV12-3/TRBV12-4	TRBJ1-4	TGTGCCAGTAGAGACAGGGAGGCTAATGAAAAACTGTTTTTT	CASRDREANEKLFF
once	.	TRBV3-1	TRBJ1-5	TGTGCCAGCAGCGGCCGGGACAGCAATCAGCCCCAGCATTTT	CASSGRDSNQPQHF
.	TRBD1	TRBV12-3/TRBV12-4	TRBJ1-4	TGTGCCAGCCGAGGGACAGGGGTTACTAATGAAAAACTGTTTTTT	CASRGTGVTNEKLFF
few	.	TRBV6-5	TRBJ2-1	TGTGCCAGCAGTTACTCTCGGGATTCTCGGTGGAATGAGCAGTTCTTC	CASSYSRDSRWNEQFF
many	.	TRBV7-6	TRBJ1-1	TGTGCCAGCAGCTTAGGGACTGTCTATGAAGCTTTCTTT	CASSLGTVYEAFF
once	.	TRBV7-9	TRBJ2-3	TGTGCCAGCAGCTTTGGGACGGTGGACACAGATACGCAGTATTTT	CASSFGTVDTDTQYF
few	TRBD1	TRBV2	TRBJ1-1	TGTGCCAGCAGTGAAATACAGGGGCTGAACACTGAAGCTTTCTTT	CASSEIQGLNTEAFF
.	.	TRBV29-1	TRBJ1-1	TGCAGCGTCGGGGACGACACTGAAGCTTTCTTT	CSVGDDTEAFF
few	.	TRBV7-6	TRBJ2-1	TGTGCCAGCACCTGGACTGCCGGGAATGAGCAGTTCTTC	CASTWTAGNEQFF